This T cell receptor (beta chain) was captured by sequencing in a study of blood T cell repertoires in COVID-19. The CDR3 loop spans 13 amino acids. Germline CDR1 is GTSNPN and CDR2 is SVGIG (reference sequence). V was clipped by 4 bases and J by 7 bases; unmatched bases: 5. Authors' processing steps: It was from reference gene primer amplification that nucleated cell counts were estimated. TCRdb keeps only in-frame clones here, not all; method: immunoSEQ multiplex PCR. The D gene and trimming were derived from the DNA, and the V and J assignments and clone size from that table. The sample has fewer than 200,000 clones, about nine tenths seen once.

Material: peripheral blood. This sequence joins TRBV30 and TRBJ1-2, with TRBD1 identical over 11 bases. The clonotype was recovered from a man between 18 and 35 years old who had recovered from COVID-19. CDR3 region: CAWTGQGASGYTF. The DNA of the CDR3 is TGTGCCTGGACCGGACAGGGGGCGAGTGGCTACACCTTC.